This T cell receptor (beta chain) was observed in a study of blood T cell repertoires in COVID-19. Overall study context: COVID-19 samples collected from the United States, Italy and Spain covered acute and convalescent phases. In each case, the material was cDNA or gDNA derived from T cells, B-cell-depleted T cells, or PBMCs.

In the authors' workflow: Reference gene primers were amplified, and this amplification served to estimate nucleated cell counts. Profiled with immunoSEQ multiplex PCR; TCRdb holds only in-frame clones, not every one. V and J calls and clone size come straight from that table; D and trimming were deduced from the DNA. This table holds over 150,000 clones, 84% found once. This CDR3 has 17 amino acids. J gave up 5 bases and V 3 bases, and 11 bases lay outside the gene matches. Germline loops: CDR1 KGHSH, CDR2 LQKENI. The J gene is TRBJ2-7, the V gene TRBV18; 12 bases fit TRBD1. This TCR was sampled from a human donor in a cohort sampled during active COVID-19. Sequenced: peripheral blood. The CDR3 DNA reads as TGTGCCAGCTCACCCGTCGGAGGGACAGGGGGCTTGGACGAGCAGTACTTC. Protein: CASSPVGGTGGLDEQYF.